The 22 T cell receptor beta chains in this list originate from one sample, sequenced in a study of vaccination effects on CD4 cells after COVID-19. Measured with immunoSEQ multiplex PCR; TCRdb has only the in-frame clones, and not every one. The sample lists more than 35,000 clones; around 70% were seen once. These receptors have no known antigen. After around ten days in culture, the CD4+ T cells were isolated. Participants were given two doses of BNT162b2 or mRNA-1273 vaccine. Here the sequenced sample was CD4+ T cells from PBMCs cultured without peptide, taken after COVID-19 vaccination. The receptors were sampled from a human donor who received a COVID-19 vaccine.

V is TRBV9 and J is TRBJ1-4; 7 bases map to TRBD1. The CDR3 length is 12 residues. Germline values: CDR1 SGDLS, CDR2 YYNGEE. V trimming: 7 bases; J trimming: 11 bases; junction bases outside the gene matches: 8. The CDR3 sequence is CASGRDSGKLFF. As DNA, the CDR3 is TGTGCCAGCGGGAGGGACAGTGGGAAACTGTTTTTT. The full variable domain, its missing parts supplied by reference TRBV9 and TRBJ1-4, is DSGVTQTPKHLITATGQRVTLRCSPRSGDLSVYWYQQSLDQGLQFLIQYYNGEERAKGNILERFSAQQFPDLHSELNLSSLELGDSALYFCASGRDSGKLFFGSGTQLSVL.

This clone turned up a few times. The gene calls are TRBV12-5 and TRBJ1-3; no reliable D call. V lost 2 bases and J 7 bases, leaving 18 bases between the germline ends. The length of the CDR3 is 16 residues. Per germline, CDR1 LGHNT and CDR2 FRNRAP. The CDR3 nucleotides are TGTGCTAGTGGTTTGCCCGAAACACAAATCAGGAACACCATATATTTT. Protein sequence: CASGLPETQIRNTIYF.

This clone was counted a single time. J is TRBJ2-7 and V is TRBV18; 13 positions match TRBD2. The V segment lost 1 base and the J segment 0 bases; nucleotides outside the gene matches: 0. CDR3 length: 16 amino acids. The germline V gene has CDR1 KGHSH and CDR2 LQKENI. The CDR3 nucleotides are TGTGCCAGCTCACCACGGACTAGCGGGGGCTCCTACGAGCAGTACTTC. This sequence encodes CASSPRTSGGSYEQYF.

The rearrangement joins TRBV29-1 to TRBJ2-7, with 8 bases identical to TRBD2. Per germline, CDR1 SQVTM and CDR2 ANQGSEA. V trimming: 1 base; J trimming: 3 bases; junction bases outside the gene matches: 11. The CDR3 length is 16 residues. CDR3 in amino acids: CSVEGYGAGGLYEQYF. The CDR3 nucleotides are TGCAGCGTTGAAGGTTACGGGGCGGGGGGCCTCTACGAGCAGTACTTC.

This chain links TRBV10-3 with TRBJ2-7; TRBD2 agrees at 8 bases. Trimming removed 7 bases from V and 4 bases from J; junction bases left unmatched: 3. Germline CDR1 ENHRY, CDR2 SYGVKD. The CDR3 is 12 amino acids. The DNA for the CDR3 is TGTGCCATCATGAGCGGGAGATACGAGCAGTACTTC. It translates to CAIMSGRYEQYF.

The rearrangement joins TRBV25-1 to TRBJ1-1, with 8 positions matching TRBD1. With V trimmed by 5 bases and J by 0 bases, 8 bases remained unmatched. Looked up from germline, CDR1 is MGHDK and CDR2 is SYGVNS. This CDR3 is 16 amino acids long. CDR3 nucleotide sequence: TGTGCCAGCAGTAGGGCAGGGGGCGAGGTGAACACTGAAGCTTTCTTT. Protein product: CASSRAGGEVNTEAFF.

CDR3 protein: CASSLEGPSGNTIYF. The CDR3 nucleotides read TGCGCCAGCAGCTTGGAAGGTCCCTCTGGAAACACCATATATTTT. The chain joins TRBV5-1 to TRBJ1-3, with no clear D. The CDR3 is 15 amino acids. V gave up 0 bases and J gave up 0 bases, with 7 bases separating them. From germline, CDR1 is SGHRS and CDR2 YFSETQ. Together with reference TRBV5-1 and TRBJ1-3, the CDR3 gives the full variable domain: KAGVTQTPRYLIKTRGQQVTLSCSPISGHRSVSWYQQTPGQGLQFLFEYFSETQRNKGNFPGRFSGRQFSNSRSEMNVSTLELGDSALYLCASSLEGPSGNTIYFGEGSWLTVV.

V usage is TRBV27 and J usage is TRBJ2-4; D is uncertain. There are 13 residues in the CDR3. Trimming pared 8 bases from V and 0 bases from J, leaving 8 bases between. Germline-derived CDR1 and CDR2 are MNHEY and SMNVEV (reference sequence). CDR3 in amino acids: CASLSLAKNIQYF. The CDR3 DNA reads as TGTGCCAGCCTTTCTCTAGCCAAAAACATTCAGTACTTC.

This clone qualifies as medium-sized. CDR3 sequence (DNA): TGTGCCAGCAGCGGAGGACAGGTGTTACACGGAAACACCATATATTTT. As protein: CASSGGQVLHGNTIYF. The V call is TRBV11-2, the J call TRBJ1-3; 7 bases align to TRBD1. The CDR3 length is 16 residues. Germline CDR1 and CDR2: SGHAT and FQNNGV. The trim removed 5 bases at V and 4 bases at J, leaving 11 bases unmatched.

The V gene is TRBV28, the J gene TRBJ2-5; D is perhaps TRBD2 (6 bases). This CDR3 has 14 residues. The germline V gene encodes CDR1 MDHEN and CDR2 SYDVKM. V was clipped by 6 bases and J by 2 bases, with 13 bases between them. This CDR3 is CASRTTGVQETQYF. The CDR3 bases are TGTGCCAGCAGAACCACGGGGGTTCAAGAGACCCAGTACTTC. Together with reference TRBV28 and TRBJ2-5, the CDR3 gives the full variable domain: DVKVTQSSRYLVKRTGEKVFLECVQDMDHENMFWYRQDPGLGLRLIYFSYDVKMKEKGDIPEGYSVSREKKERFSLILESASTNQTSMYLCASRTTGVQETQYFGPGTRLLVL.

This clone appeared a single time. The rearrangement uses TRBV5-1 and TRBJ2-1; possibly TRBD1 or TRBD2 for D (5 bases each). In germline, CDR1 is SGHRS, CDR2 YFSETQ. This CDR3 has 13 amino acids. V was trimmed by 4 bases and J by 6 bases, leaving 11 bases between them. CDR3 amino acids: CASSPGLGNEQFF. For the CDR3, the DNA is TGCGCCAGCAGCCCGGGGCTGGGCAATGAGCAGTTCTTC.

The genes are TRBV29-1 and TRBJ2-7; the D is unclear. V was trimmed by 6 bases and J by 0 bases, leaving 12 bases between them. CDR1 and CDR2 from the germline V gene are SQVTM and ANQGSEA. The length of the CDR3 is 13 residues. CDR3 sequence: CSVISRGSYEQYF. The CDR3 region has the DNA TGCAGCGTCATCTCTAGAGGCTCCTACGAGCAGTACTTC.

The genes are TRBV27 and TRBJ1-6; the D gene is possibly TRBD1 (6 bases). Germline V gives CDR1 MNHEY, CDR2 SMNVEV (reference sequence). Trimming removed 3 bases at V and 7 bases at J, with 10 bases between. This CDR3 comprises 14 residues. The CDR3 sequence: CASSFAGANSPLHF. In DNA, the CDR3 is TGTGCCAGCAGTTTCGCAGGGGCGAATTCACCCCTCCACTTT.

The chain joins TRBV19 to TRBJ2-3; no definite D call. V dropped 3 bases and J dropped 2 bases, with 6 bases sitting between them. CDR3 length: 13 amino acids. CDR1 LNHDA and CDR2 SQIVND come from the germline V gene (reference sequence). CDR3 bases: TGTGCCAGTAGTATGACAAACACAGATACGCAGTATTTT. Amino acids: CASSMTNTDTQYF. Supplemented by reference TRBV19 and TRBJ2-3, the full variable domain reads DGGITQSPKYLFRKEGQNVTLSCEQNLNHDAMYWYRQDPGQGLRLIYYSQIVNDFQKGDIAEGYSVSREKKESFPLTVTSAQKNPTAFYLCASSMTNTDTQYFGPGTRLTVL.

The count of this clone is one. This chain joins TRBV5-1 and TRBJ2-3, with D uncertain. With 0 bases removed from V and 6 bases from J, the gap between germline ends came to 14 bases. The CDR3 loop spans 15 amino acids. CDR1 is SGHRS and CDR2 is YFSETQ in the germline V gene. The CDR3 nucleotides are TGCGCCAGCAGCTTGGCCTTGGCCAGCAGCGATACGCAGTATTTT. Protein: CASSLALASSDTQYF.

This clone was seen only a few times. This sequence joins TRBV29-1 and TRBJ1-2, with D unclear. CDR3 length: 13 amino acids. The V end lost 0 bases, the J end lost 7 bases, and 12 bases lay between the germline ends. Germline assignment: CDR1 SQVTM and CDR2 ANQGSEA. CDR3 in DNA: TGCAGCGTTGAAGATCAAGCACGCGTTGGCTACACCTTC. Translated, it gives CSVEDQARVGYTF.

This chain connects TRBV9 to TRBJ2-5, with 9 bases identical to TRBD1. The germline gives CDR1 SGDLS, CDR2 YYNGEE. After removal of 0 bases from V and 0 bases from J, the junction contained 9 bases not matched to a gene. This CDR3 has 18 residues. The CDR3 DNA is TGTGCCAGCAGCGTAGGGGTTCCGGGACAGGGCAACCAAGAGACCCAGTACTTC. It specifies CASSVGVPGQGNQETQYF.

The gene calls are TRBV10-1 and TRBJ2-1; D might be TRBD2 (6 bases). Trimming removed 2 bases at V and 6 bases at J, with 11 bases between. This CDR3 has 14 residues. Looked up from germline, CDR1 is WNHNN and CDR2 is SYGVQD (reference sequence). For the CDR3, the DNA is TGCGCCAGCAGTGAGGCGGGGAGGTTCAATGAGCAGTTCTTC. As protein: CASSEAGRFNEQFF.

This clone was seen once. This rearrangement joins TRBV7-2 to TRBJ2-3; TRBD2 might be the D (5 bases). The CDR3 runs 14 residues. The germline gives CDR1 SGHTA, CDR2 FQGNSA. Deletions cut 5 bases from V and 0 bases from J, with 9 bases between. CDR3 residues: CASSPTTSTDTQYF. In DNA, the CDR3 is TGTGCCAGCAGCCCGACTACTAGCACAGATACGCAGTATTTT.

The rearrangement joins TRBV3-1 (or the pseudogene TRBV3-2) to TRBJ2-1; no firm D call. The CDR3 is made up of 12 amino acids. V shed 1 base and J shed 9 bases, with 7 bases lying between them. Germline-derived CDR1 and CDR2 are LGHDT and YNNKEL (reference sequence). The CDR3 nucleotides read TGTGCCAGCAGCCAAGCGGTCTCTGAGCAGTTCTTC. Translated: CASSQAVSEQFF.

The chain joins TRBV5-6 to TRBJ2-5, with D unresolved. Germline loops: CDR1 SGHDT, CDR2 YYEEEE. The CDR3 is 14 amino acids. Trimming cost V 0 bases and J 0 bases, with 6 bases left between them. CDR3 in amino acids: CASSLGRDQETQYF. The CDR3 DNA follows: TGTGCCAGCAGCTTGGGTAGGGACCAAGAGACCCAGTACTTC.

J is TRBJ2-1 and V is TRBV24-1; 7 bases line up with TRBD2. This CDR3 comprises 16 residues. The trim removed 4 bases at V and 1 base at J, leaving 6 bases unmatched. Per the germline V gene, CDR1 is KGHDR and CDR2 is SFDVKD. CDR3 region: CATSDHQAGSYNEQFF. The CDR3 DNA sequence: TGTGCCACCAGTGACCACCAAGCGGGGTCCTACAATGAGCAGTTCTTC.